This TCR beta chain was found in a study of blood T cell repertoires in COVID-19. For the study at large: Donors in the United States, Italy and Spain gave samples during acute or convalescent COVID-19. Sources were T cells, B-cell-depleted T cells, or PBMCs; the material itself was cDNA or gDNA.

Original methodology: Amplification of reference gene primers was used by the study to estimate nucleated cell counts. Libraries were prepared by immunoSEQ multiplex PCR; TCRdb keeps only in-frame clonotypes and omits some of them. The V and J calls and clone size come from that table; D and trimming were worked out from the DNA. Of 70,000 to 100,000 clones in the sample, roughly 85% were seen once. This clone was recorded once. Germline V gene data show CDR1 as LNHDA and CDR2 as SQIVND (reference sequence). The length of the CDR3 is 14 residues. V lost 3 bases, J lost 0 bases, and 8 bases lay in between. Seattle patient enrollment occurred during active infection, with longitudinal follow-up thereafter.

Sequencing was carried out using peripheral blood. This sequence was found in a woman aged 60-70 years with COVID-19, enrolled during active disease. The chain couples TRBV19 to TRBJ1-2; D not certain. The CDR3 region has the DNA TGTGCCAGTAGTATGGGCCAAGCTAACTATGGCTACACCTTC. This translates into CASSMGQANYGYTF.